The text below deals with one TCR beta chain. Its antigen is unidentified. These donors counted as nominally healthy when sampled, but unrecorded immune exposures were likely. CDR1 and CDR2 from the germline V gene are LNHDA and SQIVND (reference sequence). This CDR3 contains 16 residues. V gave up 5 bases and J gave up 2 bases, with 13 bases separating them. PCR amplification relied on 60 Vbeta primers (plus 13 Jbeta primers). The protocol was immunoSEQ multiplex PCR, while the TCRdb copy is restricted to in-frame clones and leaves out a portion. Altogether about 160,000 clones are present, 79% being singletons, with the ten largest covering roughly 3.4%. This specimen belongs to a study of cytomegalovirus exposure and HLA in healthy donors. Notes on the study in general: In vitro work confirmed that a few CMV-associated chains recognize CMV antigens. Fewer N-insertions (relative to the approximately 700-donor mean) were reportedly seen in an Asian-associated ancestry cluster in a later analysis. In an earlier analysis, productive rearrangement rates for most beta V segments clustered near 87% or 30%.

The TCR comes from a human donor in good health. Sequencing was performed on PBMCs. The rearrangement joins TRBV19 to TRBJ2-6, with a possible D match to TRBD1 (5 bases). The CDR3 DNA reads TGTGCCAGTAGTCTTCGGACATCTCCTGGGGCCAACGTCCTGACTTTC. This codes for CASSLRTSPGANVLTF.